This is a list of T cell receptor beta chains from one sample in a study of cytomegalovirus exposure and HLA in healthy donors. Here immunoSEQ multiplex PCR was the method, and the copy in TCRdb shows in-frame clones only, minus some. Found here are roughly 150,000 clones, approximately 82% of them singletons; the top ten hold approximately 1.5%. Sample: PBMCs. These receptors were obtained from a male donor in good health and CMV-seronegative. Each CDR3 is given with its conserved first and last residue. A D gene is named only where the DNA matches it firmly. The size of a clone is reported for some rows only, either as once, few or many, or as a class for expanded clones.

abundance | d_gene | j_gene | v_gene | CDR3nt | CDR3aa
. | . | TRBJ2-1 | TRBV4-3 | TGCGCCAGCAGCCCGAGGGTAGCCCATTACAATGAGCAGTTCTTC | CASSPRVAHYNEQFF
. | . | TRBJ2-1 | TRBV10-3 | TGTGCCACCTCGGGGGGACAAGGGGGTGAGCAGTTCTTC | CATSGGQGGEQFF
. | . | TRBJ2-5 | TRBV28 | TGTGCCAGCAGTTCGACGGGTTTAGAAGAGACCCAGTACTTC | CASSSTGLEETQYF
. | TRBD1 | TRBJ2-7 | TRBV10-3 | TGTGCCATCAGCCCGGGGCCAGGGGGGCAGTACTTC | CAISPGPGGQYF
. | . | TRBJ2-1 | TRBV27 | TGTGCCAGCAGTTTAAGCGGGCCGTTTGAAAATGAGCAGTTCTTC | CASSLSGPFENEQFF
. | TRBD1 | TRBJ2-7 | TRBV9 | TGTGCCAGCAGCTCTCGGACAGGGGCCTACGAGCAGTACTTC | CASSSRTGAYEQYF
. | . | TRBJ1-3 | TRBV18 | TGTGCCAGCTCATCGGACAGCTTGACCGTTGGAAACACCATATATTTT | CASSSDSLTVGNTIYF
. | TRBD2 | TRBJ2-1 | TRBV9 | TGTGCCAGCAGCGAGCCAGGGACGGGGGGTATCAATGAGCAGTTCTTC | CASSEPGTGGINEQFF
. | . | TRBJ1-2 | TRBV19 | TGTGCCTGCGAAAACTCGGCAGGTTCGGGGTTCTACACCTTC | CACENSAGSGFYTF
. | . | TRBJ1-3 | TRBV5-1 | TGCGCCAGCAGCTCAGCGACAGATTCTGGAAACACCATATATTTT | CASSSATDSGNTIYF
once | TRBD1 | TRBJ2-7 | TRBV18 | TGTGCCAGCTCACTCGCTGCGGGACAGGGAACCTACGAGCAGTACTTC | CASSLAAGQGTYEQYF
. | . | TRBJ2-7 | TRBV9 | TGTGCCAGCAGCCCGCCCCGGAGCTACGAGCAGTACTTC | CASSPPRSYEQYF
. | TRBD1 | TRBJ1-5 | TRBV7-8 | TGTGCCAGCAGCTTAGGAGGGGGCGAGCAGCCCCAGCATTTT | CASSLGGGEQPQHF
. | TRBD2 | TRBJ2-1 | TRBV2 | TGTGCCAGCAGTGATAGACTAGCGGGAAACAATGAGCAGTTCTTC | CASSDRLAGNNEQFF
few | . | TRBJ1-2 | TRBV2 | TGTGCCAGCAGTGTAATTAACTATGGCTACACCTTC | CASSVINYGYTF
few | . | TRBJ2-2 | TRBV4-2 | TGTGCCAGCAGCCACCCCCTGGGGAGAGGGGGAGAGACCGGGGAGCTGTTTTTT | CASSHPLGRGGETGELFF
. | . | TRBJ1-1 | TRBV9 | TGTGCCAGCAGCGTACTGGCAAACACTGAAGCTTTCTTT | CASSVLANTEAFF
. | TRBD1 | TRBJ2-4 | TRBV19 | TGTGCCAGTAGTATATTCGGACAGGGCCCAGCCCAAAACATTCAGTACTTC | CASSIFGQGPAQNIQYF